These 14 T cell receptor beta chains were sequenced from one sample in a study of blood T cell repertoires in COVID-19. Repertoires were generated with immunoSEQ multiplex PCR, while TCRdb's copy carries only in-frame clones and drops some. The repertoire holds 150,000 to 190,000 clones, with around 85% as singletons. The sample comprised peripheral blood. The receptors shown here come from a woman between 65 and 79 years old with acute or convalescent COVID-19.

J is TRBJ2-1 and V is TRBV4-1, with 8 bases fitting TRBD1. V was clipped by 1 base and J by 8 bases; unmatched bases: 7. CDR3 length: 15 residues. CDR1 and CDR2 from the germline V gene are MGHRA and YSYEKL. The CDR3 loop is CASSQAGQGGDEQFF. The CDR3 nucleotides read TGCGCCAGCAGCCAAGCCGGACAGGGAGGCGATGAGCAGTTCTTC.

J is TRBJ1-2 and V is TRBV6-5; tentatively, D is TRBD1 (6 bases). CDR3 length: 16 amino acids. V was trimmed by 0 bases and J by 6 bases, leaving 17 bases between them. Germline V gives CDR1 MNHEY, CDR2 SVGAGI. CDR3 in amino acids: CASSYSTGGQVDGYTF. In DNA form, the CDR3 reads TGTGCCAGCAGTTACTCCACGGGGGGGCAAGTCGATGGCTACACCTTC.

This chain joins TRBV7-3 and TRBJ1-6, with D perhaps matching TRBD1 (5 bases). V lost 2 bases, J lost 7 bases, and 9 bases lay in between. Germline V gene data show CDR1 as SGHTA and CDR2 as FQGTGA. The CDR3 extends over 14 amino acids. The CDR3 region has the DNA TGTGCCAGCAGCTTATGGGGCCCCAATTCACCCCTCCACTTT. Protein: CASSLWGPNSPLHF.

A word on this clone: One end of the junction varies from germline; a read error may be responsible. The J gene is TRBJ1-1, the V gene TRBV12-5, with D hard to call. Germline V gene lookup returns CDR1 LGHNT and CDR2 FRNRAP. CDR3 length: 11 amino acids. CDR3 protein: CASGLAMGPIF. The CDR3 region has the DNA TGTGCTAGTGGTTTGGCGATGGGCCCAATCTTT. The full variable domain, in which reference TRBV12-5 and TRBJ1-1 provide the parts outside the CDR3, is DARVTQTPRHKVTEMGQEVTMRCQPILGHNTVFWYRQTMMQGLELLAYFRNRAPLDDSGMPKDRFSAEMPDATLATLKIQPSEPRDSAVYFCASGLAMGPIFGQGTRLTVV.

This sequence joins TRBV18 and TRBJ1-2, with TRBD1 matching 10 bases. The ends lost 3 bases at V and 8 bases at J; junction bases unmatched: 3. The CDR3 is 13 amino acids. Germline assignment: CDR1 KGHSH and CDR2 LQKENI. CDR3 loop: CASSPGQGLGYTF. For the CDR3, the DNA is TGTGCCAGCTCACCGGGACAGGGGCTCGGCTACACCTTC.

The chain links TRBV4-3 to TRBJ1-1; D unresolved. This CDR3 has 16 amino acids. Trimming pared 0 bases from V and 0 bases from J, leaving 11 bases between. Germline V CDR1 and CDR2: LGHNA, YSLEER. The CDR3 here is CASSQEEDLLNTEAFF. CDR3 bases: TGCGCCAGCAGCCAAGAGGAGGACCTGCTGAACACTGAAGCTTTCTTT.

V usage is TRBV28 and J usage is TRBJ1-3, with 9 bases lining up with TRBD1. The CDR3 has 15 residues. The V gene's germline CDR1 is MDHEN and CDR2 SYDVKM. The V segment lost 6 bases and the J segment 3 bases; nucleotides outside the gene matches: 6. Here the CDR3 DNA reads TGTGCCAGCAGGAGACAGGGGGGCAGTGGAAACACCATATATTTT. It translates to CASRRQGGSGNTIYF.

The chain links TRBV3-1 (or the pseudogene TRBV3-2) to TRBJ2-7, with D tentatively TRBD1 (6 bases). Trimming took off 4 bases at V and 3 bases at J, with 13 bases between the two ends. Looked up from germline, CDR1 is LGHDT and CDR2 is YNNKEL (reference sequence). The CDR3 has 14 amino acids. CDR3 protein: CASSRLGQNYEQYF. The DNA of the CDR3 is TGTGCCAGCAGCCGACTCGGACAGAACTACGAGCAGTACTTC.

The CDR3 coding sequence is TGTGCCAGCAGCCCACTAGAATCACGCTCCTACAATGAGCAGTTCTTC. It codes for CASSPLESRSYNEQFF. The V and J genes are TRBV6-2 or TRBV6-3 and TRBJ2-1, with TRBD2 as a possible D gene (5 bases). The CDR3 is 16 residues long. The V end was cut by 6 bases, the J end by 0 bases, with 15 bases between. Germline values: CDR1 MNHEY, CDR2 SVGEGT.

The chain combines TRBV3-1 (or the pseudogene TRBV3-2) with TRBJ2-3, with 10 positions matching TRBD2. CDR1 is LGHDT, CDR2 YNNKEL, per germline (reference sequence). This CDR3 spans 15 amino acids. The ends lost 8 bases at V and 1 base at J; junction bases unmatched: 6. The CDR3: CASRSGGGRTDTQYF. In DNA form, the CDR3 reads TGTGCCAGCCGAAGCGGGGGGGGACGCACAGATACGCAGTATTTT.

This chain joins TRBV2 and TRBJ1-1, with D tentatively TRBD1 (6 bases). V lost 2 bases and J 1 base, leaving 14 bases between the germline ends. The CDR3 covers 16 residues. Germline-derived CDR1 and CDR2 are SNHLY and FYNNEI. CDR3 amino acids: CASSEKVQGWNTEAFF. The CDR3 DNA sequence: TGTGCCAGCAGTGAAAAGGTTCAGGGGTGGAACACTGAAGCTTTCTTT.

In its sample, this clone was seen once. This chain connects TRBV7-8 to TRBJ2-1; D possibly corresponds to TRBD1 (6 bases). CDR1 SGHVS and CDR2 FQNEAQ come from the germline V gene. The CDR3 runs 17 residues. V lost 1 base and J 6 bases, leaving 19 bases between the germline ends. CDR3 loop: CASSLEPGHLAVNEQFF. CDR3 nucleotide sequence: TGTGCCAGCAGCTTAGAACCGGGACACCTCGCCGTCAATGAGCAGTTCTTC.

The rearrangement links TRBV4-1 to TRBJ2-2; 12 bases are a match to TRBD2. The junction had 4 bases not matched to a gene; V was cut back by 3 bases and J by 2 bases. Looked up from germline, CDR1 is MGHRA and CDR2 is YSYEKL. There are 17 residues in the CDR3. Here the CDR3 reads CASSHLAGGINTGELFF. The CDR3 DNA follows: TGCGCCAGCAGCCATCTAGCGGGGGGGATTAACACCGGGGAGCTGTTTTTT.

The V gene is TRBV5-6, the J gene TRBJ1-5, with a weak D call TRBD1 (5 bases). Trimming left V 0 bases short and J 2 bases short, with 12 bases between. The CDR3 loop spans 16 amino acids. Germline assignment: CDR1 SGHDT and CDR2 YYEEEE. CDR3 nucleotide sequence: TGTGCCAGCAGCTTGGGGGGGAGGTCACGCAATCAGCCCCAGCATTTT. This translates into CASSLGGRSRNQPQHF.